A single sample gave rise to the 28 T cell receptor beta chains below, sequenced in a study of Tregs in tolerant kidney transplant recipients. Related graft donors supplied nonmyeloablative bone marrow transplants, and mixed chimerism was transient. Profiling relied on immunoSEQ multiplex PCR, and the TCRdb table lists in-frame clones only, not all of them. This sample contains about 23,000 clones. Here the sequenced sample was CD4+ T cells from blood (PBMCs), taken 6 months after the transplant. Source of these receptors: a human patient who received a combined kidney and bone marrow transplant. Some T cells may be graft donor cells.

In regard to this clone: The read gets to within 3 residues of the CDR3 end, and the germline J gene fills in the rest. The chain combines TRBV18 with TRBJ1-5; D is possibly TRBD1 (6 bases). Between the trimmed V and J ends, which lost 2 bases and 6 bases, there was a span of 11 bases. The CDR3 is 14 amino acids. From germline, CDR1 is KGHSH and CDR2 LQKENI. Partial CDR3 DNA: TGTGCCAGCTCACCAGGGGGGGGGCCTCAGCCC. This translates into CASSPGGGPQP. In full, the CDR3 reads CASSPGGGPQPQHF.

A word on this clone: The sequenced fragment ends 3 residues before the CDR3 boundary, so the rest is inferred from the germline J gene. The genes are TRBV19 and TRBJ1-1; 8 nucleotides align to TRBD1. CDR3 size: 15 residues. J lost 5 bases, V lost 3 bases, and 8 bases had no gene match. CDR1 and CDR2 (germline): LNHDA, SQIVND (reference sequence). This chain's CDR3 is CASSIGRQGSTEAFF. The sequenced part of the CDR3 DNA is TGTGCCAGTAGTATTGGGCGACAGGGGTCGACTGAA. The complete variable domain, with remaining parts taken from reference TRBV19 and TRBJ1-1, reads DGGITQSPKYLFRKEGQNVTLSCEQNLNHDAMYWYRQDPGQGLRLIYYSQIVNDFQKGDIAEGYSVSREKKESFPLTVTSAQKNPTAFYLCASSIGRQGSTEAFFGQGTRLTVV.

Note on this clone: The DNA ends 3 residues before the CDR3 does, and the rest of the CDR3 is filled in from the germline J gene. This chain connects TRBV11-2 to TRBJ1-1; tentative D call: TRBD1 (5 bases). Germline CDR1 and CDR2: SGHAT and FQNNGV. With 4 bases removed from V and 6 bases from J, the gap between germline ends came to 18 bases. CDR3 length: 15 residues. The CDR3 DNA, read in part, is TGTGCCAGCAGCTCCATCCGGGGCCCGGGGGCTGAA. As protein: CASSSIRGPGAE. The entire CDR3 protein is CASSSIRGPGAEAFF.

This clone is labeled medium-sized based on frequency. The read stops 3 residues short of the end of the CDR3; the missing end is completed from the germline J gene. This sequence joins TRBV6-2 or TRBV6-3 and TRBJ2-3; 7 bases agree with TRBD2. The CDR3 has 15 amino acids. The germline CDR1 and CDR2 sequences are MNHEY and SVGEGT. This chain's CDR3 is CASNEPGVAGFAQYF. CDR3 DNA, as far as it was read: TGTGCCAGCAACGAACCGGGGGTAGCGGGTTTTGCG.

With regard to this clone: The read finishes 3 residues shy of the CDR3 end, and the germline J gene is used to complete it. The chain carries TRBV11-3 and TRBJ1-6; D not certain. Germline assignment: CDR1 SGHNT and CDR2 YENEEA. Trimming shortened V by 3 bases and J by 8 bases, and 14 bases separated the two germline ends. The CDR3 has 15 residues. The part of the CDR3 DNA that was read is TGTGCCAGCAGCTTCAGGAGGTGGCCCCATTCACCC. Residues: CASSFRRWPHSP. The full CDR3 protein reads CASSFRRWPHSPLHF.

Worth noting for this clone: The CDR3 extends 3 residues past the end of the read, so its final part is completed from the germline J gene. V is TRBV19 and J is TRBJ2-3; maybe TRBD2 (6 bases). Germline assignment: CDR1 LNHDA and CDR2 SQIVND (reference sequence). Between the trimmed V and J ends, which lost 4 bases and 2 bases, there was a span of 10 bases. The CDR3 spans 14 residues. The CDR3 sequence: CASSRTIFTDTQYF. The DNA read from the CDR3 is TGTGCCAGTAGTAGGACTATTTTCACAGATACG. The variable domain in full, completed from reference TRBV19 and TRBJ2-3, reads DGGITQSPKYLFRKEGQNVTLSCEQNLNHDAMYWYRQDPGQGLRLIYYSQIVNDFQKGDIAEGYSVSREKKESFPLTVTSAQKNPTAFYLCASSRTIFTDTQYFGPGTRLTVL.

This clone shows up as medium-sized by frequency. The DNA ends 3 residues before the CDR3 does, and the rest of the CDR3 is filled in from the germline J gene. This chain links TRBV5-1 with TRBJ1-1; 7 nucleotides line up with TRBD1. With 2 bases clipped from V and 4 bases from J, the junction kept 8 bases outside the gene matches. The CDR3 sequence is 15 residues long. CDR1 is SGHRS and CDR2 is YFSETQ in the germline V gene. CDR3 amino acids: CASSFSLGQTTEAFF. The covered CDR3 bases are TGCGCCAGCAGCTTCTCCCTGGGACAGACCACTGAA.

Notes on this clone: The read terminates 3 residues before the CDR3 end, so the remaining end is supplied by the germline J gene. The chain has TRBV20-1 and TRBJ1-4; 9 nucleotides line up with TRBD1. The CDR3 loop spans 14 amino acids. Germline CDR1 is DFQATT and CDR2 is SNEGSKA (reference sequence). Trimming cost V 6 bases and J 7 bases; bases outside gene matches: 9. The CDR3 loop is CSAPSGTGSEKLFF. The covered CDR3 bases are TGCAGTGCCCCCTCCGGGACAGGGAGTGAAAAA.

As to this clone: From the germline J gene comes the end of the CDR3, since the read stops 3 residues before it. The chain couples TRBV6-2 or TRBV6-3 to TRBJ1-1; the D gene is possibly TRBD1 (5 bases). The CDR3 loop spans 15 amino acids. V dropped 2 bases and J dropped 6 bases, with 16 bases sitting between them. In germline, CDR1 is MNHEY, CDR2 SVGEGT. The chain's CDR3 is CASSYRRGVAAEAFF. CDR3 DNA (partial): TGTGCCAGCAGTTACCGGCGGGGGGTGGCGGCTGAA.

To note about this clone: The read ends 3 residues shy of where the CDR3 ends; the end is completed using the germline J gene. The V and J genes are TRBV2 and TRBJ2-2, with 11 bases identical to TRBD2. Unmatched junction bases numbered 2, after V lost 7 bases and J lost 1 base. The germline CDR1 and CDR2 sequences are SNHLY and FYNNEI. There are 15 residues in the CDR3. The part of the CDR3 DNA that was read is TGTGCCAGCATCGGGACTAGCGGGAACACCGGGGAG. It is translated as CASIGTSGNTGE. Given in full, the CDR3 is CASIGTSGNTGELFF. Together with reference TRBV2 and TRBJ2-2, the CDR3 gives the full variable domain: EPEVTQTPSHQVTQMGQEVILRCVPISNHLYFYWYRQILGQKVEFLVSFYNNEISEKSEIFDDQFSVERPDGSNFTLKIRSTKLEDSAMYFCASIGTSGNTGELFFGEGSRLTVL.

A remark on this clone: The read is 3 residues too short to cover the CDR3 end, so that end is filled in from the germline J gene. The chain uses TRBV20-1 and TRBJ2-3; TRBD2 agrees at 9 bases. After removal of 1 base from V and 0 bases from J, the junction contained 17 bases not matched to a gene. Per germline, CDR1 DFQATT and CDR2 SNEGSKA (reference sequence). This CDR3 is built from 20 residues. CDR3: CSARVSGLAFHGTSTDTQYF. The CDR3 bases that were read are TGCAGTGCTAGAGTGAGTGGACTAGCGTTTCATGGGACTAGCACAGATACG.

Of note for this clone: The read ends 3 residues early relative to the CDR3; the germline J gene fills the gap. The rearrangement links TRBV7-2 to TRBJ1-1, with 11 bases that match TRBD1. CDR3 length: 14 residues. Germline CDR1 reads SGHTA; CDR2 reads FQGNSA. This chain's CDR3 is CASSLADRGRIAFF. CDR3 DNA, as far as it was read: TGTGCCAGCAGCTTAGCGGACAGGGGGCGCATA. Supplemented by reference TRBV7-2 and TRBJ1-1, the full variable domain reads GAGVSQSPSNKVTEKGKDVELRCDPISGHTALYWYRQSLGQGLEFLIYFQGNSAPDKSGLPSDRFSAERTGGSVSTLTIQRTQQEDSAVYLCASSLADRGRIAFFGQGTRLTVV.

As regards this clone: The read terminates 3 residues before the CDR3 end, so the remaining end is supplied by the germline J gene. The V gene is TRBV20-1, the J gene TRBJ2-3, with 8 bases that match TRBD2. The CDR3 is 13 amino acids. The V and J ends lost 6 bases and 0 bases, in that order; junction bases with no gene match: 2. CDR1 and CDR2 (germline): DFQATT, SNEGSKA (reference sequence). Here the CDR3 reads CSAKRGSTDTQYF. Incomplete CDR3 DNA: TGCAGTGCAAAGCGGGGGAGCACAGATACG.

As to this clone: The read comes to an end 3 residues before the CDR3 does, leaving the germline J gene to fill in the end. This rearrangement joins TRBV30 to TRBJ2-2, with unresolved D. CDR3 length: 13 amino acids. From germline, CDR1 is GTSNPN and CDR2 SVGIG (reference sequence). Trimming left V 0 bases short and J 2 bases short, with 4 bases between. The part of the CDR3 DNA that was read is TGTGCCTGGAGTGTAGGCAACACCGGGGAG. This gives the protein CAWSVGNTGE. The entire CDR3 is CAWSVGNTGELFF.

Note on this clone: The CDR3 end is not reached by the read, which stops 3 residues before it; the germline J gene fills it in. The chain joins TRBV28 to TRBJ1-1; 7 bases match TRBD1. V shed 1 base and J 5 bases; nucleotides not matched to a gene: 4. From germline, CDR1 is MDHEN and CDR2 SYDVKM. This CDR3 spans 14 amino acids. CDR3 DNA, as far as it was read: TGTGCCAGCAGTTTATTGACAGGGAGGACTGAA. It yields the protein CASSLLTGRTE. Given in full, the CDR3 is CASSLLTGRTEAFF.

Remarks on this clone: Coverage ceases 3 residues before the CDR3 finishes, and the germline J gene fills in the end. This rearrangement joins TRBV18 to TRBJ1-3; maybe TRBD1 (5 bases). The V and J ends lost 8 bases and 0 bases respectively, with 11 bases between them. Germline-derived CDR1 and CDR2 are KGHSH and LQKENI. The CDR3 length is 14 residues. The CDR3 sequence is CASRQSSSGNTIYF. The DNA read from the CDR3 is TGTGCCAGCCGACAGTCATCCTCTGGAAACACC.

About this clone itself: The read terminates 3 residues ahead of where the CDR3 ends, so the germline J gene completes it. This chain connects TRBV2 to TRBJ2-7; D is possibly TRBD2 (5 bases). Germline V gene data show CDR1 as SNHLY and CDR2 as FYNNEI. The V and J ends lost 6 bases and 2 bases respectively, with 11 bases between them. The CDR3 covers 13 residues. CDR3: CASRRGGTYEQYF. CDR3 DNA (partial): TGTGCCAGCAGACGGGGTGGGACCTACGAG.

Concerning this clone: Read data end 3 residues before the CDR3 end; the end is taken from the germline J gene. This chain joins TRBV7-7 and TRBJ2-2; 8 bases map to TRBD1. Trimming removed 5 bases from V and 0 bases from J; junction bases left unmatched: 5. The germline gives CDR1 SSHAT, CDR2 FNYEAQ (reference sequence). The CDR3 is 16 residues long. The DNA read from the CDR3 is TGTGCCAGCAGCCTCAGGGGGCCCTCGAACACCGGGGAG. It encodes CASSLRGPSNTGE. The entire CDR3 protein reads CASSLRGPSNTGELFF.

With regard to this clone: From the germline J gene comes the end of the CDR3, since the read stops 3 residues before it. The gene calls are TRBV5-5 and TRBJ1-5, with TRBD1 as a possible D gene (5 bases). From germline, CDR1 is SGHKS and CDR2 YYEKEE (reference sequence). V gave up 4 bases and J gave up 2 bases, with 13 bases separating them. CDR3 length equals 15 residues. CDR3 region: CASSAAGNGNQPQHF. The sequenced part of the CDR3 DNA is TGTGCCAGCAGCGCAGCAGGGAATGGCAATCAGCCC.

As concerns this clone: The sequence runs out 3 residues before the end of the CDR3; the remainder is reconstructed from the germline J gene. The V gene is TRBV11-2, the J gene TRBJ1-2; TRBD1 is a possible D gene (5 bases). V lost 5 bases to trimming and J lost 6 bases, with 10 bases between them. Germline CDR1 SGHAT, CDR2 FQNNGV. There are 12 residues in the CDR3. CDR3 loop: CASSPTGDGYTF. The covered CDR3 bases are TGTGCCAGCAGCCCTACGGGGGATGGC.

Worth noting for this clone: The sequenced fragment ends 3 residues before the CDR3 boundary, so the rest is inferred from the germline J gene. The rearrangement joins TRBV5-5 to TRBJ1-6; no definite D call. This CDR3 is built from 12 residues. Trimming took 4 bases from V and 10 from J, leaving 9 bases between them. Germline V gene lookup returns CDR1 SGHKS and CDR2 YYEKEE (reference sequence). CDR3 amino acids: CASSLQESPLHF. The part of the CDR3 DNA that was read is TGTGCCAGCAGCCTCCAGGAGTCACCC.

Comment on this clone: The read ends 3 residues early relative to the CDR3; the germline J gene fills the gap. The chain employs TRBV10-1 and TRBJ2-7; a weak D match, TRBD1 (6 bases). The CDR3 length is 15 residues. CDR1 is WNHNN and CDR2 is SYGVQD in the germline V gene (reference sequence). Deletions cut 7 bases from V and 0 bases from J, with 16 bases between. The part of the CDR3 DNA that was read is TGCGCCAGCACCATCTCCGGGACAAGCTCCTACGAG. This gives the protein CASTISGTSSYE. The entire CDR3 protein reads CASTISGTSSYEQYF.

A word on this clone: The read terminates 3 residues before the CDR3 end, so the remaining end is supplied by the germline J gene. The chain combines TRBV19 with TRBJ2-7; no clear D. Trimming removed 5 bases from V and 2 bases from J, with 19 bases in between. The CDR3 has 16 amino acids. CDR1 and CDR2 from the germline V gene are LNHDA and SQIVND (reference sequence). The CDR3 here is CASSLRSGTATYEQYF. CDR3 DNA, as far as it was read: TGTGCCAGTAGTCTCCGGTCAGGCACGGCAACCTACGAG.

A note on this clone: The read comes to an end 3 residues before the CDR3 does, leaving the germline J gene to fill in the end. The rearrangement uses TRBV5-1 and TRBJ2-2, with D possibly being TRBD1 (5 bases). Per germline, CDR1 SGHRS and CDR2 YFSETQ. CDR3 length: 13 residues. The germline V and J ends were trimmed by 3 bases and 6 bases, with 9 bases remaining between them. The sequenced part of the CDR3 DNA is TGCGCCAGCAGCTACAGGACATCCGGGGAG. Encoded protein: CASSYRTSGE. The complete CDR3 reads CASSYRTSGELFF.

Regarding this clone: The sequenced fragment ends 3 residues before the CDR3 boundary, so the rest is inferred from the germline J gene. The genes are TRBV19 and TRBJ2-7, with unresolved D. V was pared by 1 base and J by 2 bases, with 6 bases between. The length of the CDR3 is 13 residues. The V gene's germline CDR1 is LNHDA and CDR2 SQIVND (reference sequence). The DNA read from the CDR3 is TGTGCCAGTAGTATAGTGTTCACCTACGAG. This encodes CASSIVFTYE. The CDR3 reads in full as CASSIVFTYEQYF.

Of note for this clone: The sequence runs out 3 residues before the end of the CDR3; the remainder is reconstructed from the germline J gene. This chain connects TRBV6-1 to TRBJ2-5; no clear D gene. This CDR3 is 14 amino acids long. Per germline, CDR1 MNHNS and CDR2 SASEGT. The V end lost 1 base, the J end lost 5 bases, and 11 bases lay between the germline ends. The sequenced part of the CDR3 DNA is TGTGCCAGCAGTGAAGGTTTCCCCGGGGAGACC. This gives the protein CASSEGFPGET. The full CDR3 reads CASSEGFPGETQYF.

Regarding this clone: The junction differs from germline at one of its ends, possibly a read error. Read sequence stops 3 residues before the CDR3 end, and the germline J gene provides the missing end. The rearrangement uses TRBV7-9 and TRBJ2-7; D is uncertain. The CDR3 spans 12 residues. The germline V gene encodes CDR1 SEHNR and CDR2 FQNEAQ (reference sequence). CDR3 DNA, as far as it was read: TGTTCCAGCAGTTTAGACGGCTACGAG. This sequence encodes CSSSLDGYE. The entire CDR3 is CSSSLDGYEQYF.

Partial CDR3 DNA: TGCAGTGCTGGAAGCCTAGCGGGAGGGTCCTACAATGAG. The encoded protein is CSAGSLAGGSYNE. The CDR3, in full, reads CSAGSLAGGSYNEQFF. The chain has TRBV20-1 and TRBJ2-1, with TRBD2 matching 12 bases. Read sequence stops 3 residues before the CDR3 end, and the germline J gene provides the missing end. J gave up 1 base and V 5 bases, and 6 bases lay outside the gene matches. This CDR3 region has 16 residues. Per the germline V gene, CDR1 is DFQATT and CDR2 is SNEGSKA (reference sequence).